The source of this T cell receptor (beta chain) is a study of control samples from healthy donors and cancer patients. This clone was seen a single time. There are 13 residues in the CDR3. Looked up from germline, CDR1 is SGHTA and CDR2 is FQGNSA. V was pared by 5 bases and J by 5 bases, with 5 bases of the junction left unmatched. This table comes from immunoSEQ multiplex PCR, and its TCRdb copy is limited to in-frame clones, with some not included. The sample yields 120,000 to 150,000 clones, roughly nine tenths seen once. Sequencing used blood. This chain links TRBV7-2 with TRBJ1-2; TRBD1 matches 7 bases. The sequence was obtained from a woman aged 30 to 39 in good health. DNA of the CDR3: TGTGCCAGCAGCCAAGGGGGCGGGTATGGCTACACCTTC. Encoded protein: CASSQGGGYGYTF.